The present entry profiles one TCR beta chain with its context. TCRdb's copy holds only in-frame clones and misses some; the assay was immunoSEQ multiplex PCR. The table includes approximately 20,000 clones, around 85% detected once. This sample stems from a study of somatic mutations in cytotoxic T cells in rheumatoid arthritis. V gave up 3 bases and J gave up 2 bases, with 16 bases separating them. Germline CDR1 is MNHEY and CDR2 is SMNVEV (reference sequence). The length of the CDR3 is 17 residues. The V and J genes are TRBV27 and TRBJ2-2; D gene ambiguous. The TCR sequence derives from a man aged 35 to 55 in good health. The sequencing sample was made of CD8+ T cells sorted from blood. The CDR3 nucleotides are TGTGCCAGCAGTTTTATCGGGCCACTTACTAACACCGGGGAGCTGTTTTTT. This sequence encodes CASSFIGPLTNTGELFF.